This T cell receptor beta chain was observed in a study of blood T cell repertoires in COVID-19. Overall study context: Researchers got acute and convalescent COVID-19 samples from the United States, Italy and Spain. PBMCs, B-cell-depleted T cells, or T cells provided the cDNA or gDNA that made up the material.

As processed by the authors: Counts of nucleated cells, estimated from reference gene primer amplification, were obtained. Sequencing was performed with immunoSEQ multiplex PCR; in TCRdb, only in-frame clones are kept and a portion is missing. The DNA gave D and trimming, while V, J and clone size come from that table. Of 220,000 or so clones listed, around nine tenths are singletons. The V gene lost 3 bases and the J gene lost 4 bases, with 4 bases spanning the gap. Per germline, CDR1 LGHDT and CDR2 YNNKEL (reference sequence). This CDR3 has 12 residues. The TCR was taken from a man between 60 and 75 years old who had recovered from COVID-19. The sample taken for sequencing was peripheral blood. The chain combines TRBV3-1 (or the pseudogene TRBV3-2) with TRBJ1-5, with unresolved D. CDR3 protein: CASSQRNQPQHF. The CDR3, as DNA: TGTGCCAGCAGCCAGAGAAATCAGCCCCAGCATTTT.